The TCR beta chain described here comes from a study of PD-1 blockade in classical Hodgkin lymphoma. The sample's time point: newly diagnosed, previously untreated cHL patient sample. Purified CD4+ T cells were obtained from thawed PBMCs through magnetic negative selection. As a comparison, the study used PBMCs from newly diagnosed, untreated classical Hodgkin lymphoma. This clone has only one observation. Its antigen remains unknown. The V gene's germline CDR1 is LNHDA and CDR2 SQIVND (reference sequence). This CDR3 has 15 amino acids. The V end lost 6 bases, the J end lost 0 bases, and 13 bases lay between the germline ends. Study-wide results and caveats: Repertoire differences lack defined causes, possibly disease activity or prior therapy. It was reported that newly diagnosed patients had less baseline TCR diversity than healthy donors.

This table comes from immunoSEQ multiplex PCR, and its TCRdb copy is limited to in-frame clones, with some not included. The data show 20,000 to 30,000 clones, 91% seen once. This chain links TRBV19 with TRBJ2-3, with D hard to call. The sample consisted of CD4+ T cells from blood. This clonotype was sampled from a human donor with classical Hodgkin lymphoma. CDR3 amino acids: CASRWKGVSTDTQYF. CDR3 in DNA: TGTGCCAGTAGATGGAAGGGCGTCAGCACAGATACGCAGTATTTT.